The 15 T cell receptor beta chains below all came from one sample that was sequenced in a study of blood T cell repertoires in COVID-19. Here immunoSEQ multiplex PCR was the method, and the copy in TCRdb shows in-frame clones only, minus some. In the table there are 90,000 to 110,000 clones, approximately 90% of which are singletons. Sequenced material: peripheral blood. The receptors come from a human donor in a cohort sampled during active COVID-19.

This clone was seen a single time. The chain carries TRBV7-9 and TRBJ2-5; D remains unclear. The CDR3 extends over 14 amino acids. Deletions cut 3 bases from V and 3 bases from J, with 11 bases between. Germline lookup yields CDR1 SEHNR and CDR2 FQNEAQ (reference sequence). CDR3: CASSFSFAEETQYF. The CDR3 nucleotides are TGTGCCAGCAGCTTCTCTTTTGCGGAAGAGACCCAGTACTTC.

The V call is TRBV4-1, the J call TRBJ2-1; 8 bases map to TRBD2. Germline V CDR1 and CDR2: MGHRA, YSYEKL. CDR3 length equals 15 residues. Losses at the gene ends were 1 base for V and 6 bases for J; bases not matched to a gene: 5. The CDR3 here is CASSQGAGVGNEQFF. The CDR3 nucleotides read TGCGCCAGCAGCCAAGGAGCGGGAGTCGGCAATGAGCAGTTCTTC.

V is TRBV7-9 and J is TRBJ2-5, with D possibly matching TRBD1 (6 bases). Germline V gene lookup returns CDR1 SEHNR and CDR2 FQNEAQ (reference sequence). This CDR3 spans 15 amino acids. Trimming removed 4 bases at V and 5 bases at J, with 17 bases between. The CDR3 protein is CASSWPTGLVETQYF. CDR3 sequence (DNA): TGTGCCAGCAGCTGGCCTACAGGGTTGGTTGAGACCCAGTACTTC. The full variable domain, with the rest looked up from reference TRBV7-9 and TRBJ2-5, is DTGVSQNPRHKITKRGQNVTFRCDPISEHNRLYWYRQTLGQGPEFLTYFQNEAQLEKSRLLSDRFSAERPKGSFSTLEIQRTEQGDSAMYLCASSWPTGLVETQYFGPGTRLLVL.

V is TRBV6-2 or TRBV6-3 and J is TRBJ2-7; D not certain. The CDR3 totals 13 residues. The V gene's germline CDR1 is MNHEY and CDR2 SVGEGT. V was pared by 4 bases and J by 1 base, with 8 bases between. The CDR3 is CASSFTDSYEQYF. CDR3 nucleotides: TGTGCCAGCAGTTTTACTGATTCCTACGAGCAGTACTTC.

The rearrangement uses TRBV29-1 and TRBJ2-6; D unresolved. This CDR3 is built from 13 residues. Trimming removed 1 base at V and 1 base at J, with 2 bases between. Germline CDR1 reads SQVTM; CDR2 reads ANQGSEA. DNA of the CDR3: TGCAGCGTTGAAGTATCTGGGGCCAACGTCCTGACTTTC. It specifies CSVEVSGANVLTF.

This clone has a single count. The V and J genes are TRBV2 and TRBJ2-7; 7 bases line up with TRBD2. J lost 3 bases, V lost 1 base, and 3 bases had no gene match. CDR1 and CDR2 from the germline V gene are SNHLY and FYNNEI. The CDR3 contains 14 residues. The chain's CDR3 is CASSEGWGGYEQYF. The CDR3 DNA reads as TGTGCCAGCAGTGAAGGGTGGGGGGGCTACGAGCAGTACTTC. The full variable domain, its missing parts supplied by reference TRBV2 and TRBJ2-7, is EPEVTQTPSHQVTQMGQEVILRCVPISNHLYFYWYRQILGQKVEFLVSFYNNEISEKSEIFDDQFSVERPDGSNFTLKIRSTKLEDSAMYFCASSEGWGGYEQYFGPGTRLTVT.

The chain links TRBV5-1 to TRBJ2-5; TRBD2 matches 7 bases. The CDR3 totals 15 residues. After removal of 4 bases from V and 1 base from J, the junction contained 7 bases not matched to a gene. Germline V gene data show CDR1 as SGHRS and CDR2 as YFSETQ. CDR3 residues: CASSRLGGSQETQYF. Here the CDR3 DNA reads TGCGCCAGCAGCCGCCTGGGGGGGAGCCAAGAGACCCAGTACTTC.

The V gene is TRBV7-3, the J gene TRBJ1-1; tentatively, D is TRBD1 (6 bases). CDR3 size: 14 residues. Germline CDR1 is SGHTA and CDR2 is FQGTGA. The V end lost 5 bases, the J end lost 3 bases, and 13 bases lay between the germline ends. The CDR3 DNA follows: TGTGCCAGCAGCCAACAGGGCCGGGACACTGAAGCTTTCTTT. Its protein is CASSQQGRDTEAFF. The full variable domain, with the rest looked up from reference TRBV7-3 and TRBJ1-1, is GAGVSQTPSNKVTEKGKYVELRCDPISGHTALYWYRQSLGQGPEFLIYFQGTGAADDSGLPNDRFFAVRPEGSVSTLKIQRTERGDSAVYLCASSQQGRDTEAFFGQGTRLTVV.

A single count supports this clone. The genes are TRBV5-1 and TRBJ2-1, with 10 bases identical to TRBD2. Germline V gives CDR1 SGHRS, CDR2 YFSETQ. The V segment lost 0 bases and the J segment 4 bases; nucleotides outside the gene matches: 1. CDR3 size: 15 residues. This CDR3 reads CASSLVAGGYNEQFF. In DNA form, the CDR3 reads TGCGCCAGCAGCTTGGTAGCGGGGGGTTACAATGAGCAGTTCTTC. Based on the CDR3 plus reference TRBV5-1 and TRBJ2-1, the full variable domain is KAGVTQTPRYLIKTRGQQVTLSCSPISGHRSVSWYQQTPGQGLQFLFEYFSETQRNKGNFPGRFSGRQFSNSRSEMNVSTLELGDSALYLCASSLVAGGYNEQFFGPGTRLTVL.

V and J are TRBV6-5 and TRBJ2-7; 8 positions agree with TRBD1. Germline CDR1 reads MNHEY; CDR2 reads SVGAGI. With 9 bases clipped from V and 4 bases from J, the junction kept 2 bases outside the gene matches. This CDR3 contains 11 residues. As DNA, the CDR3 is TGTGCCAGTGGACAGGGATACGAGCAGTACTTC. Its translation is CASGQGYEQYF.

The V and J genes are TRBV5-6 and TRBJ1-1; no firm D call. The germline V gene has CDR1 SGHDT and CDR2 YYEEEE. The germline V and J ends were trimmed by 4 bases and 4 bases, with 17 bases remaining between them. The CDR3 consists of 15 residues. CDR3 coding DNA: TGTGCCAGCAGCATGGGATTCGGGGTTGTCACTGAAGCTTTCTTT. This encodes CASSMGFGVVTEAFF.

This clone was detected a few times. Within the sample, other DNA sequences also encode this same CDR3. The chain recombines TRBV7-2 with TRBJ2-5; 13 bases fit TRBD2. In germline, CDR1 is SGHTA, CDR2 FQGNSA. J lost 4 bases, V lost 2 bases, and 4 bases had no gene match. CDR3 length equals 16 residues. CDR3 sequence (DNA): TGTGCCAGCAGCTTAACTAGCGGGGGGGCGGGAGAGACCCAGTACTTC. Translation gives CASSLTSGGAGETQYF.

This chain uses TRBV11-2 with TRBJ2-3; TRBD2 matches at 13 bases. Germline CDR1 and CDR2: SGHAT and FQNNGV. The CDR3 is 16 amino acids. Trimming took 5 bases from V and 3 from J; bases not matched to a gene: 5. CDR3 sequence: CASSKLAGGPTDTQYF. The CDR3 DNA is TGTGCCAGCAGCAAACTAGCGGGGGGGCCGACAGATACGCAGTATTTT.

This clone was observed once. The V gene is TRBV21-1, the J gene TRBJ1-2. TRBV21-1 is noted as a pseudogene. The CDR3 covers 14 residues. The CDR3 is CASSTKRRRDGYTF. CDR3 DNA sequence: TGTGCCAGCAGCACAAAGAGGAGACGGGATGGCTACACCTTC.

The chain carries TRBV12-3 or TRBV12-4 and TRBJ2-2; D is possibly TRBD1 (5 bases). This CDR3 is built from 13 residues. V lost 8 bases and J 7 bases, leaving 14 bases between the germline ends. The chain's CDR3 is CASGTGNLGELFF. CDR3 in DNA: TGTGCCAGCGGAACAGGAAACCTCGGGGAGCTGTTTTTT.